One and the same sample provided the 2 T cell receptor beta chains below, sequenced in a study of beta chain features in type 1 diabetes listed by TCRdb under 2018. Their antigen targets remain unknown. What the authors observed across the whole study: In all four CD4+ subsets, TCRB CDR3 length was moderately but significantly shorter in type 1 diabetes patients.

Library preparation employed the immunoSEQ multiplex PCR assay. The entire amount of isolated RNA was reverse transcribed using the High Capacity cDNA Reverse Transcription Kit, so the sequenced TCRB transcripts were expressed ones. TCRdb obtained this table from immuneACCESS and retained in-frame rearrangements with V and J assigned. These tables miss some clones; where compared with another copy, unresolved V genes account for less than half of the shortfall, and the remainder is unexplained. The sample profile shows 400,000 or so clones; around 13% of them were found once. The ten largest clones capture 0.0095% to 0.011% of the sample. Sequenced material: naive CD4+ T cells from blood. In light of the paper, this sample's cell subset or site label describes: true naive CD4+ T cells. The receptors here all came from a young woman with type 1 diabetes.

The CDR3, as DNA: TGTGCCAGCTCAACCCGACAGGAGAACACTGAAGCTTTCTTT. It yields the protein CASSTRQENTEAFF. The chain couples TRBV18 to TRBJ1-1; TRBD1 is a possible D gene (6 bases). The CDR3 runs 14 residues. The germline V gene encodes CDR1 KGHSH and CDR2 LQKENI. The V end lost 5 bases, the J end lost 1 base, and 11 bases lay between the germline ends. The full variable domain, its missing parts supplied by reference TRBV18 and TRBJ1-1, is NAGVMQNPRHLVRRRGQEARLRCSPMKGHSHVYWYRQLPEEGLKFMVYLQKENIIDESGMPKERFSAEFPKEGPSILRIQQVVRGDSAAYFCASSTRQENTEAFFGQGTRLTVV.

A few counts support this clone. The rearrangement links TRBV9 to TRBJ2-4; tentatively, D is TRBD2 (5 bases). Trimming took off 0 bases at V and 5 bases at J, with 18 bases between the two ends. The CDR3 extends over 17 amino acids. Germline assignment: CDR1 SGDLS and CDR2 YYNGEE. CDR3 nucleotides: TGTGCCAGCAGCGTAGCGATCGGCGGGCGAAGTCAAAACATTCAGTACTTC. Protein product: CASSVAIGGRSQNIQYF.